This TCR beta chain is drawn from a study of cytotoxic CD8 clonotypes in ibrutinib-treated CLL. CDR1 and CDR2 from the germline V gene are MNHNS and SASEGT. V lost 4 bases and J lost 5; bases outside the gene matches: 3. The CDR3 is made up of 13 amino acids. Deep sequencing aimed at 1 in 200,000 to 1 in 1 million T cells' resolution. The protocol was immunoSEQ multiplex PCR, while the TCRdb copy is restricted to in-frame clones and leaves out a portion. In the table there are approximately 32,000 clones, around 70% of which are singletons. Genomic DNA in an amount of around 2 micrograms was extracted from cryopreserved PBMCs and used for the preparation of TCR beta libraries.

This chain joins TRBV6-1 and TRBJ2-5; 8 bases fit TRBD2. Sequenced material: PBMCs, taken before ibrutinib treatment. This receptor was taken from a human donor with chronic lymphocytic leukemia. CDR3 region: CASSAGGAETQYF. The CDR3 bases are TGTGCCAGCAGTGCCGGGGGGGCGGAGACCCAGTACTTC.